This T cell receptor (beta chain) was documented in a study of blood T cell repertoires in COVID-19. For the study at large: Researchers got acute and convalescent COVID-19 samples from the United States, Italy and Spain. From T cells, B-cell-depleted T cells, or PBMCs came the material, which was cDNA or gDNA.

Study processing details: Reference gene primer amplification gave estimated nucleated cell counts. Repertoires were generated with immunoSEQ multiplex PCR, while TCRdb's copy carries only in-frame clones and drops some. Clonal size and the V and J genes are those of that table, whereas D and trimming came from the DNA. The sample shows 60,000 to 70,000 clones, approximately 81% of them seen only once. Germline V gene sequence: CDR1 SGHVS, CDR2 FNYEAQ. V lost 4 bases, J lost 5 bases, and 17 bases lay in between. There are 15 residues in the CDR3. The J gene is TRBJ2-5, the V gene TRBV7-6, with a tentative D call TRBD2 (7 bases). Sequenced material: peripheral blood. This clonotype was obtained from a man aged 50-60 years with active COVID-19. The CDR3 nucleotides read TGTGCCAGCAGCTGGACGCCGGGGGGCGCGGAGACCCAGTACTTC. It encodes CASSWTPGGAETQYF.